The 7 T cell receptor beta chains given below trace back to one sample, sequenced in a study of spatial heterogeneity in lung cancer. Regarding time point: blood at routine non-recurrence follow-up after resection. TCRdb reanalysed the 5' RACE reads using MiXCR and keeps one entry per CDR3 protein. The data contain approximately 30,000 distinct CDR3 sequences, more than 9% of them singletons. Sequencing was performed on PBMCs, taken at follow-up. These receptors were taken from a female donor with early-stage non-small cell lung cancer.

This clonotype came up many times. The DNA of the CDR3 is TGCAGCGTTGATCACAGGGGGCTAGGGGAGACCCAGTACTTC. Its protein product is CSVDHRGLGETQYF. The gene calls are TRBV29-1 and TRBJ2-5, with 9 bases that match TRBD1. V shed 3 bases, J shed 5 bases, and the junction held 7 bases outside the gene matches. This CDR3 contains 14 residues. Germline lookup yields CDR1 SQVTM and CDR2 ANQGSEA. Together with reference TRBV29-1 and TRBJ2-5, the CDR3 gives the full variable domain: SAVISQKPSRDICQRGTSLTIQCQVDSQVTMMFWYRQQPGQSLTLIATANQGSEATYESGFVIDKFPISRPNLTFSTLTVSNMSPEDSSIYLCSVDHRGLGETQYFGPGTRLLVL.

Judged by abundance, this clonotype is medium-sized. The gene calls are TRBV7-9 and TRBJ2-3; weak D call: TRBD2 (6 bases). The CDR3 is 15 amino acids. Germline V CDR1 and CDR2: SEHNR, FQNEAQ (reference sequence). V was cut by 5 bases and J by 7 bases, with 19 bases left in between. Here the CDR3 reads CASSLGERAQNTQYF. CDR3 coding DNA: TGTGCCAGCAGCCTTGGAGAGCGGGCACAAAATACGCAGTATTTT.

The gene calls are TRBV5-1 and TRBJ2-1, with D perhaps matching TRBD1 or TRBD2 (6 bases each). The CDR3 contains 16 residues. Looked up from germline, CDR1 is SGHRS and CDR2 is YFSETQ. V shed 4 bases and J shed 0 bases, with 14 bases lying between them. In DNA, the CDR3 is TGCGCCAGCAGCCCAGAGGGGGGCGCCTCCTACAATGAGCAGTTCTTC. Protein: CASSPEGGASYNEQFF.

Ten or more counts support this clonotype. The genes are TRBV28 and TRBJ2-1; TRBD2 might be the D (6 bases). The CDR3 covers 15 residues. Germline V gives CDR1 MDHEN, CDR2 SYDVKM. V shed 5 bases and J shed 7 bases, with 18 bases lying between them. The CDR3 sequence: CASSPTRTWRNEQFF. CDR3 coding DNA: TGTGCCAGCAGTCCGACTAGGACATGGAGAAATGAGCAGTTCTTC.

At least ten counts were recorded for this clonotype. J is TRBJ1-1 and V is TRBV11-2; D ambiguous. V was shortened by 7 bases and J by 1 base, with 10 bases between the two germline ends. This CDR3 has 13 amino acids. The germline V gene encodes CDR1 SGHAT and CDR2 FQNNGV. CDR3 sequence reads: CASKQRQNTEAFF. CDR3 DNA sequence: TGTGCCAGCAAACAGCGGCAGAACACTGAAGCTTTCTTT.

This clonotype was seen at least ten times. The chain uses TRBV27 and TRBJ1-4; unclear D gene. CDR3 length: 15 residues. Germline-derived CDR1 and CDR2 are MNHEY and SMNVEV (reference sequence). Trimming cost V 0 bases and J 8 bases, with 13 bases left between them. Here the CDR3 reads CASSLSGSYGEKLFF. For the CDR3, the DNA is TGTGCCAGCAGTTTATCGGGCAGCTACGGAGAAAAACTGTTTTTT.

This clonotype was seen ten or more times. The V gene is TRBV20-1, the J gene TRBJ2-3; a possible D gene is TRBD1 (5 bases). Germline V gives CDR1 DFQATT, CDR2 SNEGSKA (reference sequence). V was trimmed by 2 bases and J by 2 bases, leaving 8 bases between them. The CDR3 consists of 13 residues. DNA for the CDR3: TGCAGTGCTAGAAAGGGGAACACAGATACGCAGTATTTT. Amino acid sequence: CSARKGNTDTQYF.